These 30 T cell receptor beta chains were all obtained from the same sample, sequenced in a study of cytomegalovirus exposure and HLA in healthy donors. With 60 Vbeta and 13 Jbeta primers, the PCR was carried out. TCRdb's copy holds only in-frame clones and misses some; the assay was immunoSEQ multiplex PCR. The data hold some 140,000 clones, with 65% to 80% observed a single time. The sample comprised PBMCs. The receptors were sampled from a woman between 35 and 50 years old in good health and CMV-seronegative.

This chain links TRBV7-2 with TRBJ2-6; 11 bases line up with TRBD1. Germline lookup yields CDR1 SGHTA and CDR2 FQGNSA. V lost 3 bases, J lost 3 bases, and 7 bases stayed unmatched. The CDR3 extends over 18 amino acids. The CDR3 DNA follows: TGTGCCAGCAGCTTCAGGACAGGGGGCCGAGGTGGGGCCAACGTCCTGACTTTC. Amino acid sequence: CASSFRTGGRGGANVLTF.

The chain carries TRBV6-6 and TRBJ1-5; D might be TRBD1 (5 bases). This CDR3 contains 16 residues. V was shortened by 6 bases and J by 4 bases, with 19 bases between the two germline ends. Germline CDR1 is MNHNY and CDR2 is SVGAGI (reference sequence). The CDR3: CASSAGVGAGNQPQHF. Written as DNA, the CDR3 is TGTGCCAGCAGCGCCGGAGTGGGCGCAGGGAATCAGCCCCAGCATTTT.

The chain carries TRBV30 and TRBJ2-1; 10 bases match TRBD1. This CDR3 has 18 residues. The germline CDR1 and CDR2 sequences are GTSNPN and SVGIG (reference sequence). V was pared by 2 bases and J by 0 bases, with 10 bases of the junction left unmatched. In DNA, the CDR3 is TGTGCCTGGAGTTCCGGGACAGGGGCTTTAAGCTCCTACAATGAGCAGTTCTTC. Encoded protein: CAWSSGTGALSSYNEQFF.

V usage is TRBV27 and J usage is TRBJ2-1; 7 bases map to TRBD1. V shed 2 bases, J shed 7 bases, and the junction held 11 bases outside the gene matches. The CDR3 loop spans 16 amino acids. CDR1 and CDR2 from the germline V gene are MNHEY and SMNVEV (reference sequence). The CDR3 bases are TGTGCCAGCAGTTTACTTGGACAGGCCGCAAAGAATGAGCAGTTCTTC. Its protein is CASSLLGQAAKNEQFF.

The CDR3, as DNA: TGTGCCATCAGTGACGGGACTTCAGATACGCAGTATTTT. This codes for CAISDGTSDTQYF. The chain carries TRBV10-3 and TRBJ2-3, with D possibly matching TRBD2 (6 bases). V shed 3 bases and J shed 4 bases, with 8 bases lying between them. There are 13 residues in the CDR3. Germline assignment: CDR1 ENHRY and CDR2 SYGVKD.

The chain links TRBV5-4 to TRBJ1-1, with TRBD1 matching 7 bases. Germline CDR1 reads SGHNT; CDR2 reads YYREEE (reference sequence). The CDR3 extends over 13 amino acids. J was trimmed by 8 bases and V by 3 bases; bases with no gene match: 7. CDR3 nucleotides: TGTGCCAGCAGCTGGGGGACAGCTAACGAAGCTTTCTTT. The encoded protein is CASSWGTANEAFF.

The V call is TRBV14, the J call TRBJ1-2, with D maybe TRBD1 (6 bases). Trimming took off 1 base at V and 5 bases at J, with 8 bases between the two ends. Looked up from germline, CDR1 is SGHDN and CDR2 is FVKESK. CDR3 size: 13 residues. CDR3 sequence reads: CASSQADSYGYTF. CDR3 in DNA: TGTGCCAGCAGCCAAGCGGACAGTTATGGCTACACCTTC.

Notes on this clone: The germline gene is not matched at one end of the junction; a read error may be the cause. This same CDR3 is encoded by further DNA sequences in the sample. The chain couples TRBV4-1 to TRBJ2-3; maybe TRBD2 (5 bases). Germline CDR1 and CDR2: MGHRA and YSYEKL. The CDR3 is 13 amino acids. The CDR3 is CASSQVSEGTQYF. The CDR3, as DNA: TGCGCCAGCAGTCAAGTTTCTGAGGGTACGCAGTATTTT.

This sequence joins TRBV29-1 and TRBJ2-7; 9 bases are a match to TRBD1. This CDR3 is built from 16 residues. Germline V gene lookup returns CDR1 SQVTM and CDR2 ANQGSEA. Germline trimming cut 7 bases from V and 2 bases from J; bases unmatched to any gene: 15. CDR3 in DNA: TGCAGCGGCGCCCGTCCGGGACAGGGTAGGACCTACGAGCAGTACTTC. This sequence encodes CSGARPGQGRTYEQYF.

The V call is TRBV30, the J call TRBJ2-5; 7 nucleotides match TRBD2. The germline CDR1 and CDR2 sequences are GTSNPN and SVGIG (reference sequence). The CDR3 spans 14 residues. Unmatched junction bases numbered 7, after V lost 1 base and J lost 5 bases. The CDR3 here is CAWSGGAGVETQYF. DNA of the CDR3: TGTGCCTGGAGTGGTGGCGCGGGAGTTGAGACCCAGTACTTC.

The chain employs TRBV5-1 and TRBJ2-7, with 11 bases fitting TRBD1. V was pared by 7 bases and J by 6 bases, with 21 bases of the junction left unmatched. The CDR3 extends over 18 amino acids. The germline gives CDR1 SGHRS, CDR2 YFSETQ. The CDR3 region has the DNA TGCGCCAGCGCCCCTCATCCACCTTCCGGGACAGGGGGTATCGAGCAGTACTTC. Its protein product is CASAPHPPSGTGGIEQYF.

The chain joins TRBV14 to TRBJ2-7, with TRBD1 identical over 9 bases. Germline V gives CDR1 SGHDN, CDR2 FVKESK. With 5 bases clipped from V and 5 bases from J, the junction kept 10 bases outside the gene matches. The CDR3 runs 15 residues. CDR3 sequence reads: CASSSRGGTGNEQYF. The CDR3 DNA sequence: TGTGCCAGCAGCTCTCGTGGCGGGACAGGGAACGAGCAGTACTTC.

CDR3 coding DNA: TGTGCCAGCAGTGAAGACAGGGGGCGTACCGGGGAGCTGTTTTTT. Protein product: CASSEDRGRTGELFF. J is TRBJ2-2 and V is TRBV2; 9 bases match TRBD1. After removal of 1 base from V and 5 bases from J, the junction contained 2 bases not matched to a gene. This CDR3 comprises 15 residues. Germline assignment: CDR1 SNHLY and CDR2 FYNNEI. Using reference TRBV2 and TRBJ2-2 for the parts outside the CDR3, the full variable domain is EPEVTQTPSHQVTQMGQEVILRCVPISNHLYFYWYRQILGQKVEFLVSFYNNEISEKSEIFDDQFSVERPDGSNFTLKIRSTKLEDSAMYFCASSEDRGRTGELFFGEGSRLTVL.

The V gene is TRBV19, the J gene TRBJ1-2, with D possibly matching TRBD1 (5 bases). The CDR3 length is 13 residues. V lost 2 bases, J lost 5 bases, and 9 bases lay in between. Germline V CDR1 and CDR2: LNHDA, SQIVND (reference sequence). The CDR3 region has the DNA TGTGCCAGTAGTATAAGCGGGGGATATGGCTACACCTTC. It yields the protein CASSISGGYGYTF. The whole variable domain, remainder taken from reference TRBV19 and TRBJ1-2, is DGGITQSPKYLFRKEGQNVTLSCEQNLNHDAMYWYRQDPGQGLRLIYYSQIVNDFQKGDIAEGYSVSREKKESFPLTVTSAQKNPTAFYLCASSISGGYGYTFGSGTRLTVV.

The chain is built from TRBV2 and TRBJ2-7; D is perhaps TRBD1 (5 bases). Trimming removed 4 bases at V and 3 bases at J, with 10 bases between. Germline V gives CDR1 SNHLY, CDR2 FYNNEI. This CDR3 is built from 13 residues. Here the CDR3 DNA reads TGTGCCAGCAGTGTCCAGGGCTACTACGAGCAGTACTTC. Translated: CASSVQGYYEQYF.

The sample holds one count of this clone. This rearrangement joins TRBV4-1 to TRBJ1-5; TRBD1 might be the D (5 bases). Germline CDR1 reads MGHRA; CDR2 reads YSYEKL. Trimming removed 0 bases from V and 7 bases from J, with 13 bases in between. CDR3 length equals 15 residues. The DNA of the CDR3 is TGCGCCAGCAGCCAAGAAGGGGAACGAGGACAGCCCCAGCATTTT. Translation gives CASSQEGERGQPQHF.

The chain carries TRBV5-6 and TRBJ1-1, with D possibly TRBD1 on 6 matching bases. Germline V gene data show CDR1 as SGHDT and CDR2 as YYEEEE. Between the trimmed V and J ends, which lost 2 bases and 2 bases, there was a span of 10 bases. This CDR3 comprises 14 residues. This CDR3 is CASSFLDRNTEAFF. CDR3 DNA sequence: TGTGCCAGCAGCTTCTTGGACAGAAACACTGAAGCTTTCTTT. Complete variable domain (other parts from reference TRBV5-6 and TRBJ1-1): DAGVTQSPTHLIKTRGQQVTLRCSPKSGHDTVSWYQQALGQGPQFIFQYYEEEERQRGNFPDRFSGHQFPNYSSELNVNALLLGDSALYLCASSFLDRNTEAFFGQGTRLTVV.

The chain recombines TRBV18 with TRBJ2-7, with no clear D. The V gene's germline CDR1 is KGHSH and CDR2 LQKENI. CDR3 length: 13 residues. The V gene lost 2 bases and the J gene lost 7 bases, with 12 bases spanning the gap. The chain's CDR3 is CASSPSERTEQYF. As DNA, the CDR3 is TGTGCCAGCTCACCAAGCGAGAGAACAGAGCAGTACTTC.

This sequence joins TRBV27 and TRBJ1-2, with 10 bases matching TRBD1. The length of the CDR3 is 14 residues. The trim removed 5 bases at V and 7 bases at J, leaving 7 bases unmatched. In germline, CDR1 is MNHEY, CDR2 SMNVEV (reference sequence). The CDR3 region has the DNA TGTGCCAGCAGTATGAAAAGACAGGGGGCTGGCTACACCTTC. This codes for CASSMKRQGAGYTF.

The genes are TRBV2 and TRBJ1-1, with D possibly matching TRBD1 (5 bases). Germline CDR1 SNHLY, CDR2 FYNNEI. This CDR3 has 14 amino acids. V lost 5 bases and J 7 bases, leaving 17 bases between the germline ends. The CDR3 bases are TGTGCCAGCAGTCGAAACGACTGGGGGGGTGAAGCTTTCTTT. It translates to CASSRNDWGGEAFF.

The V gene is TRBV5-1, the J gene TRBJ2-5; D may be TRBD1 (7 bases). The closer fit of TRBJ2-7 to the DNA end suggests the J call may be wrong. The germline V gene encodes CDR1 SGHRS and CDR2 YFSETQ. The CDR3 has 16 amino acids. The CDR3 here is CASSSTPRGVGYEQYF. The CDR3 DNA sequence: TGCGCCAGCAGCTCCACGCCCAGGGGGGTAGGCTACGAGCAGTACTTC.

This sequence joins TRBV29-1 and TRBJ2-1, with a possible D match to TRBD1 (5 bases). The CDR3 length is 13 residues. The germline V gene has CDR1 SQVTM and CDR2 ANQGSEA. The ends were cut back, 7 bases at V and 0 bases at J, with 10 bases in the middle. This CDR3 reads CSGGISSYNEQFF. CDR3 sequence (DNA): TGCAGCGGGGGCATCAGCTCCTACAATGAGCAGTTCTTC.

The CDR3 sequence: CASSRGDYPYEQYF. CDR3 DNA sequence: TGCGCCAGCAGCCGTGGGGACTACCCCTACGAGCAGTACTTC. The chain carries TRBV5-1 and TRBJ2-7; 7 bases agree with TRBD2. The germline gives CDR1 SGHRS, CDR2 YFSETQ. The ends lost 4 bases at V and 2 bases at J; junction bases unmatched: 6. CDR3 length: 14 amino acids.

This clone was seen just once. The gene calls are TRBV11-2 and TRBJ1-1; D not resolved. V shed 1 base and J shed 3 bases, with 6 bases lying between them. The CDR3 loop spans 13 amino acids. Germline CDR1 reads SGHAT; CDR2 reads FQNNGV. The CDR3 reads CASSLVEDTEAFF. CDR3 sequence (DNA): TGTGCCAGCAGCTTAGTGGAGGACACTGAAGCTTTCTTT.

V gene TRBV27 combines with J gene TRBJ2-7; 9 bases are a match to TRBD1. Germline V gene lookup returns CDR1 MNHEY and CDR2 SMNVEV (reference sequence). The V gene end was trimmed by 6 bases and the J gene end by 1 base; junction bases not matched to a gene: 16. CDR3 length: 18 amino acids. This chain's CDR3 is CASSPIVVQGAPSYEQYF. CDR3 sequence (DNA): TGTGCCAGCAGCCCGATAGTAGTACAGGGGGCACCATCCTACGAGCAGTACTTC.

This clone appeared once. V is TRBV11-2 and J is TRBJ2-3; 10 nucleotides match TRBD2. Germline V CDR1 and CDR2: SGHAT, FQNNGV. The J segment lost 11 bases and the V segment lost 3 bases, leaving 5 bases of the junction unmatched. The CDR3 spans 13 residues. The chain's CDR3 is CASSFPQRGGQYF. CDR3 in DNA: TGTGCCAGCAGCTTTCCTCAGCGGGGGGGGCAGTATTTT.

The CDR3 nucleotides are TGTGCCAGTAGTAGATGGACAGACCTGGGCAATCAGCCCCAGCATTTT. This gives the protein CASSRWTDLGNQPQHF. The chain recombines TRBV19 with TRBJ1-5, with a weak D call TRBD1 (6 bases). Germline lookup yields CDR1 LNHDA and CDR2 SQIVND (reference sequence). V was cut by 4 bases and J by 2 bases, with 15 bases left in between. This CDR3 comprises 16 residues.

This chain joins TRBV6-1 and TRBJ2-5; 9 nucleotides line up with TRBD1. Germline-derived CDR1 and CDR2 are MNHNS and SASEGT. CDR3 length: 14 residues. J lost 4 bases, V lost 4 bases, and 4 bases had no gene match. The DNA for the CDR3 is TGTGCCAGCAGTGGACAGGGGGTCGGAGAGACCCAGTACTTC. It is translated as CASSGQGVGETQYF.

The chain combines TRBV11-2 with TRBJ2-2; no clear D gene. CDR3 size: 12 residues. Germline loops: CDR1 SGHAT, CDR2 FQNNGV. V was shortened by 2 bases and J by 6 bases, with 4 bases between the two germline ends. The CDR3 loop reads CASSLQSGELFF. The DNA for the CDR3 is TGTGCCAGCAGCTTACAATCCGGGGAGCTGTTTTTT. Using reference TRBV11-2 and TRBJ2-2 for the parts outside the CDR3, the full variable domain is EAGVAQSPRYKIIEKRQSVAFWCNPISGHATLYWYQQILGQGPKLLIQFQNNGVVDDSQLPKDRFSAERLKGVDSTLKIQPAKLEDSAVYLCASSLQSGELFFGEGSRLTVL.

This sequence joins TRBV6-1 and TRBJ2-1; 7 bases are shared with TRBD1. The V segment lost 10 bases and the J segment 6 bases; nucleotides outside the gene matches: 15. CDR3 length: 15 amino acids. CDR1 and CDR2 (germline): MNHNS, SASEGT. Here the CDR3 reads CATYLGDSSLNEQFF. CDR3 bases: TGTGCCACTTACCTGGGGGACAGCAGCCTCAATGAGCAGTTCTTC.